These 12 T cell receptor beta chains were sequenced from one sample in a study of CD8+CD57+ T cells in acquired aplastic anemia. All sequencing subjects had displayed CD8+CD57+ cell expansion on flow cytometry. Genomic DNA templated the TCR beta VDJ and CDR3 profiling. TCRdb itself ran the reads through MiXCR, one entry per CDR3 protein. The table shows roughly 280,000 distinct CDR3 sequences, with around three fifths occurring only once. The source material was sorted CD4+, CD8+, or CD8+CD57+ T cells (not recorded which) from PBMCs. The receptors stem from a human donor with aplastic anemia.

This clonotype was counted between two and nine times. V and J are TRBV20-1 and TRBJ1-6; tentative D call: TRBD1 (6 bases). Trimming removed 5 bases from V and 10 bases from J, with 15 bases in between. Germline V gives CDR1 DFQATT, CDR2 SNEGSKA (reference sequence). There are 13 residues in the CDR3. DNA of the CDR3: TGCAGTGCTTGGCATGGGGGCTCCTCACCCCTCCACTTT. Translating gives CSAWHGGSSPLHF.

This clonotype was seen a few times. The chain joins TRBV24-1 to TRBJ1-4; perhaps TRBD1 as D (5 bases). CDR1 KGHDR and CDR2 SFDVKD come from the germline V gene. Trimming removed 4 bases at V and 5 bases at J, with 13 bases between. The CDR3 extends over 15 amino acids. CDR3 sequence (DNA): TGTGCCACCAGTGAGGGAGGACAAGGGAATGAAAAACTGTTTTTT. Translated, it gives CATSEGGQGNEKLFF.

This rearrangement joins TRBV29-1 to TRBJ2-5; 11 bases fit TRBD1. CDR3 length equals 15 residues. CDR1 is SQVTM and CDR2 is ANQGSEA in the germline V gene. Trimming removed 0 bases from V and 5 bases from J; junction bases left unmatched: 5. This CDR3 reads CSVEDRRTGGETQYF. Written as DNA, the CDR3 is TGCAGCGTTGAAGATCGGAGGACAGGGGGCGAGACCCAGTACTTC.

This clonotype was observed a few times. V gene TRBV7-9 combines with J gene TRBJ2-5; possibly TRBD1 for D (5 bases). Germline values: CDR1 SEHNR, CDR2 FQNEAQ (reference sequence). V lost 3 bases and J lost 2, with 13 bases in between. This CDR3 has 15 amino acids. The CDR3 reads CASSLVGKGQETQYF. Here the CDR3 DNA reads TGTGCCAGCAGCTTGGTGGGAAAGGGGCAAGAGACCCAGTACTTC.

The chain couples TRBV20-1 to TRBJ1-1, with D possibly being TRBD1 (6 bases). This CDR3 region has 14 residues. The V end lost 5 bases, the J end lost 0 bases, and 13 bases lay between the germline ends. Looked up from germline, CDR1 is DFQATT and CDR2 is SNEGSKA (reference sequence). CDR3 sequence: CSAFTGTMNTEAFF. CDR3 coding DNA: TGCAGTGCTTTTACAGGGACTATGAACACTGAAGCTTTCTTT.

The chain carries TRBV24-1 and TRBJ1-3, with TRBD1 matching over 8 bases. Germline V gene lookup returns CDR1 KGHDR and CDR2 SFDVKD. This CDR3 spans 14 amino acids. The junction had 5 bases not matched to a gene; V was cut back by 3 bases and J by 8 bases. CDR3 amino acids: CATSDPGTGHTIYF. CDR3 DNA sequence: TGTGCCACCAGTGATCCCGGGACAGGACACACCATATATTTT.

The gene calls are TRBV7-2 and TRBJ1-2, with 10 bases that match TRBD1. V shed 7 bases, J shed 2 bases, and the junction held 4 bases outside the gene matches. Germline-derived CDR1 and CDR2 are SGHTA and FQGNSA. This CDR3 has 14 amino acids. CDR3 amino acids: CASTRQGANYGYTF. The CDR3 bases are TGTGCCAGCACACGACAGGGGGCGAACTATGGCTACACCTTC.

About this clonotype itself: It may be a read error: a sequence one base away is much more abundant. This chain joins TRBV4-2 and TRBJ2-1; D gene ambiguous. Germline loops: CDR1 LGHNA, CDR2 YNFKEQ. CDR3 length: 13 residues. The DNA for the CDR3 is TGTGCCAGCAGCCGAGAATTCGGCAATGGGCAGTTCTTC. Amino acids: CASSREFGNGQFF.

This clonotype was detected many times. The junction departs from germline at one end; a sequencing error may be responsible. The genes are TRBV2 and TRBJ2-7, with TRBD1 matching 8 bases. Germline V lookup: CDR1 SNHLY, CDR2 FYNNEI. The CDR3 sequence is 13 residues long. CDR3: CASSLSGGDEQYF. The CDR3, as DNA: TGCGCCAGCAGCTTATCAGGGGGCGACGAGCAGTACTTC.

The CDR3 sequence: CASAGVTGELFF. The CDR3 DNA is TGTGCCAGCGCCGGGGTTACCGGGGAGCTGTTTTTT. The chain recombines TRBV7-9 with TRBJ2-2, with a weak D call TRBD2 (5 bases). Germline assignment: CDR1 SEHNR and CDR2 FQNEAQ (reference sequence). V was pared by 8 bases and J by 5 bases, with 9 bases between. The CDR3 spans 12 residues.

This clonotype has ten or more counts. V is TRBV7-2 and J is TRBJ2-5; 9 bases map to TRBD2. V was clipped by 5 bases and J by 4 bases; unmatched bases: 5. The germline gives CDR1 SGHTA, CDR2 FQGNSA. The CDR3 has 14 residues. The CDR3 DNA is TGTGCCAGCAGCCGCGGGGGGGCCCTAGAGACCCAGTACTTC. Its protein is CASSRGGALETQYF.

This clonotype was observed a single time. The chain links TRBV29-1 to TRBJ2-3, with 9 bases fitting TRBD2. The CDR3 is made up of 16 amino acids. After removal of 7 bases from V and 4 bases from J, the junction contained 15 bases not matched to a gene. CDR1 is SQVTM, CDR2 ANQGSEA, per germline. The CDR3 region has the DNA TGCAGCGGCAGAAAGGGACTAGCTTTTTACGCAGATACGCAGTATTTT. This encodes CSGRKGLAFYADTQYF.